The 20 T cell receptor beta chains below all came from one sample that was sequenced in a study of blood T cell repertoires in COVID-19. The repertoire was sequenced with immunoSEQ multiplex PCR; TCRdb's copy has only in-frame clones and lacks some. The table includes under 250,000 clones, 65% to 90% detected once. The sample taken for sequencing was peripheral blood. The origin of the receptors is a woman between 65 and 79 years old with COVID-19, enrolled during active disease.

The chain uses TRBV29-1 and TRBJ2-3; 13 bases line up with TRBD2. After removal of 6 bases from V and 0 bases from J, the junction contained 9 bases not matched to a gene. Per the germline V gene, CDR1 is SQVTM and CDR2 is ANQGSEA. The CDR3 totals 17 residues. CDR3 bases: TGCAGCGTCGGGGGACTAGCGGGACCAGCTAGCACAGATACGCAGTATTTT. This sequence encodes CSVGGLAGPASTDTQYF.

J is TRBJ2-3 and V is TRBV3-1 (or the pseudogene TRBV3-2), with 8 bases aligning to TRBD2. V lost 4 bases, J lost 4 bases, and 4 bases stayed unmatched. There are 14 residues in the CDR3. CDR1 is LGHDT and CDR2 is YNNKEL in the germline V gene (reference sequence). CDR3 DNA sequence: TGTGCCAGCAGCCGGGCGGGAGGCTCAGATACGCAGTATTTT. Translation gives CASSRAGGSDTQYF.

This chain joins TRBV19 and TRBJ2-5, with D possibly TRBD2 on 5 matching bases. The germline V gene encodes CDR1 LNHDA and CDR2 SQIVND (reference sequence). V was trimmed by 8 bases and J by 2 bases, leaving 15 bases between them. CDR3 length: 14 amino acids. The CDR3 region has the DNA TGTGCCAGTGGGCTGAACGGGGTACAAGAGACCCAGTACTTC. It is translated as CASGLNGVQETQYF. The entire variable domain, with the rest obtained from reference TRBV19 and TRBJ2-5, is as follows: DGGITQSPKYLFRKEGQNVTLSCEQNLNHDAMYWYRQDPGQGLRLIYYSQIVNDFQKGDIAEGYSVSREKKESFPLTVTSAQKNPTAFYLCASGLNGVQETQYFGPGTRLLVL.

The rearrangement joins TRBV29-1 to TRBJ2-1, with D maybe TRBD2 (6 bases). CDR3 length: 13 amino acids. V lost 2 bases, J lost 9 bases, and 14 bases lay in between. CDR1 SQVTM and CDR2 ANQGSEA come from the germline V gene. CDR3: CSVEYGVRGEQFF. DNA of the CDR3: TGCAGCGTTGAATACGGGGTGCGGGGTGAGCAGTTCTTC.

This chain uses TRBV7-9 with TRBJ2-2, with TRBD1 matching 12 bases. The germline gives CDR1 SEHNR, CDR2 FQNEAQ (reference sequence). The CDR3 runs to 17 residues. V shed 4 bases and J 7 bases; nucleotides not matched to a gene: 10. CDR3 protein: CASSSLRDRGPSGELFF. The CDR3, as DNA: TGTGCCAGCAGCTCCCTTCGGGACAGGGGGCCTAGCGGGGAGCTGTTTTTT.

The CDR3 spells CASSLMAAPYNEQFF. In nucleotides, the CDR3 is TGTGCCAGCAGCTTGATGGCGGCACCCTACAATGAGCAGTTCTTC. V usage is TRBV5-4 and J usage is TRBJ2-1; D remains ambiguous. This CDR3 contains 15 residues. In germline, CDR1 is SGHNT, CDR2 YYREEE (reference sequence). Trimming took off 1 base at V and 2 bases at J, with 10 bases between the two ends.

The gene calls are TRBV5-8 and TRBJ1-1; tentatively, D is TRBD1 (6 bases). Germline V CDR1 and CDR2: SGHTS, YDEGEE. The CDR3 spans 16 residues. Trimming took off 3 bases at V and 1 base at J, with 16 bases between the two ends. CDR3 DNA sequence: TGTGCCAGCAGCTCTGGGGCCCAGGGGACGAACACTGAAGCTTTCTTT. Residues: CASSSGAQGTNTEAFF.

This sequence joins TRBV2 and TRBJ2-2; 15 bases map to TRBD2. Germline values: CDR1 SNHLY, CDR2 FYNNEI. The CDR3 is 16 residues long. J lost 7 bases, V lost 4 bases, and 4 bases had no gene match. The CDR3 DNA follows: TGTGCCAGCAGTGTTGGACTAGCGGGAGGGATCGGGGAGCTGTTTTTT. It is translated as CASSVGLAGGIGELFF.

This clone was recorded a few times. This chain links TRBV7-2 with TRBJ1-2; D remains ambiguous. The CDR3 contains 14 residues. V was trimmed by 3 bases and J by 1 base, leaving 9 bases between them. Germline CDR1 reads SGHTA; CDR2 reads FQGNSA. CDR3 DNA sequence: TGTGCCAGCAGCTTTTCTACAGATAACTATGGCTACACCTTC. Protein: CASSFSTDNYGYTF. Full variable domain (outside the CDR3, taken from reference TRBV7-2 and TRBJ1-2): GAGVSQSPSNKVTEKGKDVELRCDPISGHTALYWYRQSLGQGLEFLIYFQGNSAPDKSGLPSDRFSAERTGGSVSTLTIQRTQQEDSAVYLCASSFSTDNYGYTFGSGTRLTVV.

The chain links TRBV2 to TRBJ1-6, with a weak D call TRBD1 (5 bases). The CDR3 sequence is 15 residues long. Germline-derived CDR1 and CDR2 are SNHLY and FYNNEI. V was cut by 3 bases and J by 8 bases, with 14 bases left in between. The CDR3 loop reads CASSEQGALDSPLHF. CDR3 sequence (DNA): TGTGCCAGCAGTGAGCAGGGCGCCTTGGATTCACCCCTCCACTTT.

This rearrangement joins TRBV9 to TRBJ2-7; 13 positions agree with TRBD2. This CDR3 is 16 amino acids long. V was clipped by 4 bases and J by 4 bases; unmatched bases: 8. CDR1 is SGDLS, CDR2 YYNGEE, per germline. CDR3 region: CASSPRTSGSLYEQYF. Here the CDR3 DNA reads TGTGCCAGCAGCCCCAGGACTAGCGGGAGCCTGTACGAGCAGTACTTC. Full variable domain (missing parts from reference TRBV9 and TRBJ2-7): DSGVTQTPKHLITATGQRVTLRCSPRSGDLSVYWYQQSLDQGLQFLIQYYNGEERAKGNILERFSAQQFPDLHSELNLSSLELGDSALYFCASSPRTSGSLYEQYFGPGTRLTVT.

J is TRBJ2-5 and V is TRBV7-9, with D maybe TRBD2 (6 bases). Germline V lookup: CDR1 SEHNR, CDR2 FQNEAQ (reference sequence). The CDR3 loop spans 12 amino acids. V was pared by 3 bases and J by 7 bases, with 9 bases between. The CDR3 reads CASSLTEGTQYF. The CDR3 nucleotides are TGTGCCAGCAGCTTGACGGAGGGGACCCAGTACTTC.

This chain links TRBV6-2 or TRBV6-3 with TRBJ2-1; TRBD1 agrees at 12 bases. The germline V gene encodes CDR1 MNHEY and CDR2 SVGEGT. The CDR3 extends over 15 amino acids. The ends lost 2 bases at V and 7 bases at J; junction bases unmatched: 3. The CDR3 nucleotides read TGTGCCAGCAGTTACGGGACAGGGGGCGGGAATGAGCAGTTCTTC. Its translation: CASSYGTGGGNEQFF.

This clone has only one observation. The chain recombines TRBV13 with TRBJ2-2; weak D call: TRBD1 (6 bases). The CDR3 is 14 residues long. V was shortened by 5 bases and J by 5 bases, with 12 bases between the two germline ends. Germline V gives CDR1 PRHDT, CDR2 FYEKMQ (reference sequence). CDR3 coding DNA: TGTGCCAGCAGCGCCAGGACAGTGACCGGGGAGCTGTTTTTT. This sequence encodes CASSARTVTGELFF.

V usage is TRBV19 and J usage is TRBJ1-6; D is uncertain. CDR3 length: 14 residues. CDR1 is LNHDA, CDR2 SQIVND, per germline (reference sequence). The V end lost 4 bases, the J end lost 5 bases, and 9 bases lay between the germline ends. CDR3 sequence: CASSNEGNNSPLHF. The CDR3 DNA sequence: TGTGCCAGTAGTAATGAGGGTAATAATTCACCCCTCCACTTT.

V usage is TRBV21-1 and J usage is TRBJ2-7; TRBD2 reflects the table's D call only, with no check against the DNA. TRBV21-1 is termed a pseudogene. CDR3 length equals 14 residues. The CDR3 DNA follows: TGTGCCAGCAGCAACCCTCCGACTAGATACGAGCAGTACTTC. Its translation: CASSNPPTRYEQYF.

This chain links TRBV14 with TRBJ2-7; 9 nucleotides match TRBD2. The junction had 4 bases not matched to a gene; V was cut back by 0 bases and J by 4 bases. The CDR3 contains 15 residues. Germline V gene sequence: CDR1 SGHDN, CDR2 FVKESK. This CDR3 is CASSQESGRLYEQYF. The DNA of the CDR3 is TGTGCCAGCAGCCAAGAAAGCGGGAGGCTGTACGAGCAGTACTTC.

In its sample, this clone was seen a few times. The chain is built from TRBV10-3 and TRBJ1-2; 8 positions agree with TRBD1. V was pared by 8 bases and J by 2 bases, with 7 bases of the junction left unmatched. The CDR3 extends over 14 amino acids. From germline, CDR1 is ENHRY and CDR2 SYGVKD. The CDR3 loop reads CAIGAGGSNYGYTF. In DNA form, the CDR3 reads TGTGCCATCGGGGCAGGGGGCTCGAACTATGGCTACACCTTC.

The CDR3 bases are TGTGCCAGCTCAGCCTCTCGAGCGAATGAGCAGTACTTC. This translates into CASSASRANEQYF. The J gene is TRBJ2-7, the V gene TRBV18; no definite D call. In germline, CDR1 is KGHSH, CDR2 LQKENI. Trimming stripped 5 bases from V and 7 bases from J, with 15 bases between. There are 13 residues in the CDR3.

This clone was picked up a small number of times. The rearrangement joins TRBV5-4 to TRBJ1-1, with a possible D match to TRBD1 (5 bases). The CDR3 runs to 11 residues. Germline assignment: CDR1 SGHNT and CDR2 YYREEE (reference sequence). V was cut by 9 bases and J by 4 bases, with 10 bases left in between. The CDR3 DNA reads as TGTGCCACCCAGGGAGGCACTGAAGCTTTCTTT. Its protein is CATQGGTEAFF.